Reported below is one TCR beta chain. How the authors handled the data: Amplification of reference gene primers was used by the study to estimate nucleated cell counts. Using immunoSEQ multiplex PCR, the repertoire was profiled, and TCRdb retains in-frame clones only, with some absent. V and J calls and clone size follow that table, whereas D and trimming were derived from the DNA. The sample contains 100,000 to 150,000 clones, over 75% of which appear only once. The entry originates in a study of blood T cell repertoires in COVID-19. The CDR3 covers 12 residues. Germline CDR1 reads GTSNPN; CDR2 reads SVGIG (reference sequence). The V segment lost 3 bases and the J segment 6 bases; nucleotides outside the gene matches: 3.

The sequence derives from a man in his forties or fifties with acute or convalescent COVID-19. V gene TRBV30 combines with J gene TRBJ1-2; 8 positions match TRBD1. The material sequenced was peripheral blood. CDR3 DNA sequence: TGTGCCTGGAGCGACAGGGGTGATGGCTACACCTTC. Translating gives CAWSDRGDGYTF.